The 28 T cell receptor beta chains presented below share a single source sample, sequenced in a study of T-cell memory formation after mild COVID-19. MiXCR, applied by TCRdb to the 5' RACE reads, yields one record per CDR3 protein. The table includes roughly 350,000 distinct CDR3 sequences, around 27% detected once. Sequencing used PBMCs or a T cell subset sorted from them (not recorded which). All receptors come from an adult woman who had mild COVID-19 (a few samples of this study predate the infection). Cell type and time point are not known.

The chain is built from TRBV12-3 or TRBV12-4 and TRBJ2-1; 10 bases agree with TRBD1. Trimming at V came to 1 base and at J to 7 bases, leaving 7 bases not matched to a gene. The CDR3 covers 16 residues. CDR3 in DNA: TGTGCCAGCAGTTTAGTTTTAGGGACAGGGGATAATGAGCAGTTCTTC. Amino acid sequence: CASSLVLGTGDNEQFF.

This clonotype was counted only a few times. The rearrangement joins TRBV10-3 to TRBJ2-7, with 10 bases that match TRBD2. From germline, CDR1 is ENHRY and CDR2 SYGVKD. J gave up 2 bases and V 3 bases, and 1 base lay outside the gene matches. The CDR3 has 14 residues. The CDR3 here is CAISDLAGAYEQYF. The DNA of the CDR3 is TGTGCCATCAGTGATCTAGCGGGAGCCTACGAGCAGTACTTC.

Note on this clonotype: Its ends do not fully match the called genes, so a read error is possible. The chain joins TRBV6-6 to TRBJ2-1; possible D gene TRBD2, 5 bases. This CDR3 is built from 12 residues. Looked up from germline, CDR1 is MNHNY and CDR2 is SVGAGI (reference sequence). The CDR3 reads CASSYSEANWIF. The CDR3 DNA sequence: TGTGCCAGCAGTTACTCGGAGGCAAATTGGATCTTC.

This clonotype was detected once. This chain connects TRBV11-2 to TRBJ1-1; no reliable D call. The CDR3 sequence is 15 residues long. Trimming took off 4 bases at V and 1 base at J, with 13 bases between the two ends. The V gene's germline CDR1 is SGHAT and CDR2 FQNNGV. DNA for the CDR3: TGTGCCAGCAGCTGGGAGGTTCGGGGGAACACTGAAGCTTTCTTT. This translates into CASSWEVRGNTEAFF.

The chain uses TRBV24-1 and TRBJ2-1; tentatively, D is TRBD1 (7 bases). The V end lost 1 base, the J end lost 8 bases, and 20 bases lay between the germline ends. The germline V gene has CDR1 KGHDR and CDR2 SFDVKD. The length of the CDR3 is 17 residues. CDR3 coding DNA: TGTGCCACCAGTGATTTCGCCACAGGAGGGCAGGGGGATGAGCAGTTCTTC. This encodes CATSDFATGGQGDEQFF.

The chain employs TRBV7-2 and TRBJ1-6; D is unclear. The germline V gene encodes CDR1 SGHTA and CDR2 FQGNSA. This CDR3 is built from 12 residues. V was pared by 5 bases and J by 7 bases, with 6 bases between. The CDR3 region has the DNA TGTGCCAGCAGCCATATAAATTCACCCCTCCACTTT. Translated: CASSHINSPLHF.

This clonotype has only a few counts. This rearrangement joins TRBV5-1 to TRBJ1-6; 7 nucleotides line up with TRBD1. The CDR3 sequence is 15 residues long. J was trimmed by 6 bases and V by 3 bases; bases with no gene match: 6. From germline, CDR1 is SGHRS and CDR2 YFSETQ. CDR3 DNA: TGCGCCAGCAGCTCGAAGACAGGGATTAATTCACCCCTCCACTTT. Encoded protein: CASSSKTGINSPLHF.

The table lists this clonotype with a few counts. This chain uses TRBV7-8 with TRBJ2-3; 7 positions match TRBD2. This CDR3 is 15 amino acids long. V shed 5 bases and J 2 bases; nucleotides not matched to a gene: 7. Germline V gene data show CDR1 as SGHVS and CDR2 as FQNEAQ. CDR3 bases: TGTGCCAGCAGCCGGTGGCTAGCGGCCACAGATACGCAGTATTTT. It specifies CASSRWLAATDTQYF.

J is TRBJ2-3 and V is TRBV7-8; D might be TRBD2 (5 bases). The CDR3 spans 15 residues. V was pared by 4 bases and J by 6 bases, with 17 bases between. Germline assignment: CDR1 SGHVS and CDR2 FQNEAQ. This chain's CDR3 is CASSSAPGGWDTQYF. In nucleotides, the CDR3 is TGTGCCAGCAGCTCCGCCCCCGGCGGGTGGGATACGCAGTATTTT.

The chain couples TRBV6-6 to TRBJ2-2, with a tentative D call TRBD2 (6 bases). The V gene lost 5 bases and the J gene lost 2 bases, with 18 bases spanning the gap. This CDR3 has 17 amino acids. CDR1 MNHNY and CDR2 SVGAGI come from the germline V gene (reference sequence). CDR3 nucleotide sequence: TGTGCCAGCAGTCCCCCAACGGGAGATACTAACACCGGGGAGCTGTTTTTT. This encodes CASSPPTGDTNTGELFF.

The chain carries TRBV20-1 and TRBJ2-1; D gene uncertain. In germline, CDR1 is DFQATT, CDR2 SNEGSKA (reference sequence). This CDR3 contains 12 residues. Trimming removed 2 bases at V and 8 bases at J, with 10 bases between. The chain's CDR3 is CSARPHGDEQFF. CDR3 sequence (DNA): TGCAGTGCTAGACCCCATGGGGATGAGCAGTTCTTC.

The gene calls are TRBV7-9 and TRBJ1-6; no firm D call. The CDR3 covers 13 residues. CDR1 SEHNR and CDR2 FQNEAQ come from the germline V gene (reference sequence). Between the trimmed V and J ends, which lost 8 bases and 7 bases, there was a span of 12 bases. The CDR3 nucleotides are TGTGCCAGCGCCCTTAGAGAGAATTCACCCCTCCACTTT. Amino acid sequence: CASALRENSPLHF. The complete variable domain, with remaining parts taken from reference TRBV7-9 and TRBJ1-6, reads DTGVSQNPRHKITKRGQNVTFRCDPISEHNRLYWYRQTLGQGPEFLTYFQNEAQLEKSRLLSDRFSAERPKGSFSTLEIQRTEQGDSAMYLCASALRENSPLHFGNGTRLTVT.

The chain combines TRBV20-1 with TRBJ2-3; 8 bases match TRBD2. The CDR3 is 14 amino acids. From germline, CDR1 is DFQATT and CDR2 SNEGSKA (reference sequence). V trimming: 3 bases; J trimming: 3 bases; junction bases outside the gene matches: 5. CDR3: CSASGTRRTDTQYF. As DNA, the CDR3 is TGCAGTGCTAGCGGGACTAGGAGGACAGATACGCAGTATTTT.

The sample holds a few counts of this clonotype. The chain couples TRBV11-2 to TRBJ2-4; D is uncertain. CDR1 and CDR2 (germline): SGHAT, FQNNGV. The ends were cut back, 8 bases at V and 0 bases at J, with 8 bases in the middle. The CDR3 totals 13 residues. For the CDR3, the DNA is TGTGCCAGCTCACTACTAGCCAAAAACATTCAGTACTTC. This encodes CASSLLAKNIQYF.

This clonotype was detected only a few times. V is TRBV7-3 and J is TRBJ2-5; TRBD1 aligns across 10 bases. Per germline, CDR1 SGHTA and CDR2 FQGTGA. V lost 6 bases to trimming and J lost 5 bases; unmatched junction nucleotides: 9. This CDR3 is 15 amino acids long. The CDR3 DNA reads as TGTGCCAGCAGTATTACCGGGACAGGGGAGGAGACCCAGTACTTC. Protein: CASSITGTGEETQYF.

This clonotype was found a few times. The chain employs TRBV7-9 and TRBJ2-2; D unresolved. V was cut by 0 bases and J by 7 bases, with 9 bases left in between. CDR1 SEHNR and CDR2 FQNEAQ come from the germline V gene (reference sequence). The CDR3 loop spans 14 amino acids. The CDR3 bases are TGTGCCAGCAGCTTAGCGCATAAGGGCGGGGAGCTGTTTTTT. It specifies CASSLAHKGGELFF. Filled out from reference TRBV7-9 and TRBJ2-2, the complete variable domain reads DTGVSQNPRHKITKRGQNVTFRCDPISEHNRLYWYRQTLGQGPEFLTYFQNEAQLEKSRLLSDRFSAERPKGSFSTLEIQRTEQGDSAMYLCASSLAHKGGELFFGEGSRLTVL.

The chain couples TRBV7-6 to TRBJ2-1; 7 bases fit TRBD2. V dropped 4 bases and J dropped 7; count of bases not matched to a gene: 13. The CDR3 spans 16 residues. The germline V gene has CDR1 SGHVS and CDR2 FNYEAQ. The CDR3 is CASSSSSGLVENEQFF. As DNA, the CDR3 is TGTGCCAGCAGCTCATCAAGTGGACTAGTTGAGAATGAGCAGTTCTTC. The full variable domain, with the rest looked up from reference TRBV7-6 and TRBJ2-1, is GAGVSQSPRYKVTKRGQDVALRCDPISGHVSLYWYRQALGQGPEFLTYFNYEAQQDKSGLPNDRFSAERPEGSISTLTIQRTEQRDSAMYRCASSSSSGLVENEQFFGPGTRLTVL.

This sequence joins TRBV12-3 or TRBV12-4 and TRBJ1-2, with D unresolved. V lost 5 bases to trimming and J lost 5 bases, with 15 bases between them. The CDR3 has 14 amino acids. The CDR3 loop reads CASSIGQAAYGYTF. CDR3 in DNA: TGTGCCAGCAGTATAGGCCAAGCAGCTTATGGCTACACCTTC.

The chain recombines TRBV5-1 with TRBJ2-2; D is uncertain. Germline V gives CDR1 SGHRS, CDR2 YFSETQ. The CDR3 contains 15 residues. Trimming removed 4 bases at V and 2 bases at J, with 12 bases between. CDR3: CASSEPGLNTGELFF. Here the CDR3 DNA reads TGCGCCAGCAGCGAACCGGGCCTCAACACCGGGGAGCTGTTTTTT.

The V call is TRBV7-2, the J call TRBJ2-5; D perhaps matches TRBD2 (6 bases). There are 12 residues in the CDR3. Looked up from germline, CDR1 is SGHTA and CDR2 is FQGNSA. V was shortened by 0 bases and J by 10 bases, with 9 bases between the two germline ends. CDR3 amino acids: CASSLAGGGQYF. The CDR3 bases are TGTGCCAGCAGCTTAGCGGGGGGTGGCCAGTACTTC.

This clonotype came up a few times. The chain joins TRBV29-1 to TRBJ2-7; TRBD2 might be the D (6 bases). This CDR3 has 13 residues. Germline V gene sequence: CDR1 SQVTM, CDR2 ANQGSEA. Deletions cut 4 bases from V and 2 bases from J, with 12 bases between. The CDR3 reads CSVGRGLTYEQYF. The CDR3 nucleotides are TGCAGCGTTGGGCGGGGTCTTACCTACGAGCAGTACTTC.

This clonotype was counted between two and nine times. Here the CDR3 DNA reads TGTGCCAGCAGCAAAGACGACGAGCAGTACTTC. The encoded protein is CASSKDDEQYF. The chain recombines TRBV21-1 with TRBJ2-7. TRBV21-1 has pseudogene status. The CDR3 length is 11 residues.

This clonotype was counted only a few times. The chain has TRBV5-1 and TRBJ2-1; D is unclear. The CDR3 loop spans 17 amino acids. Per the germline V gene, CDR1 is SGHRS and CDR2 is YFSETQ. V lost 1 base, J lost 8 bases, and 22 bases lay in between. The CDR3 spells CASSLRPTGPLAHEQFF. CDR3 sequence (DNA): TGCGCCAGCAGCTTGCGTCCGACCGGGCCCCTGGCGCATGAGCAGTTCTTC.

The DNA for the CDR3 is TGTGCCAGCAGCTTAGGAGAGGTCCAGTACTTC. Encoded protein: CASSLGEVQYF. The chain combines TRBV11-2 with TRBJ2-5; the D is unclear. The CDR3 length is 11 residues. Between the trimmed V and J ends, which lost 1 base and 10 bases, there was a span of 7 bases. Germline lookup yields CDR1 SGHAT and CDR2 FQNNGV. Full variable domain (outside the CDR3, taken from reference TRBV11-2 and TRBJ2-5): EAGVAQSPRYKIIEKRQSVAFWCNPISGHATLYWYQQILGQGPKLLIQFQNNGVVDDSQLPKDRFSAERLKGVDSTLKIQPAKLEDSAVYLCASSLGEVQYFGPGTRLLVL.

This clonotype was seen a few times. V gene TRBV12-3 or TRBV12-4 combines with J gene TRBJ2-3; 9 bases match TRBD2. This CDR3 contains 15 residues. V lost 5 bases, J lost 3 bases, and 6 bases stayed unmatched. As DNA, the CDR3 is TGTGCCAGCAGTCTCCGTAGCGGGGGAACAGATACGCAGTATTTT. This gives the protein CASSLRSGGTDTQYF.

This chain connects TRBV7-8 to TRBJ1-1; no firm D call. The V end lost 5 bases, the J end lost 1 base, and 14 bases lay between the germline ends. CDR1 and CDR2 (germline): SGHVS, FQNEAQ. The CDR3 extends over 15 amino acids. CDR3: CASSQRHLTNTEAFF. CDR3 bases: TGTGCCAGCAGCCAACGACACCTAACGAACACTGAAGCTTTCTTT.

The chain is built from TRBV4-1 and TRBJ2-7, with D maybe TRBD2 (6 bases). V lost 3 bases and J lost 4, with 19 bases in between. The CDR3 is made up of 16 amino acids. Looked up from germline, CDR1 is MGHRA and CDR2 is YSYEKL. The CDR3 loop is CASSHVVRGARYEQYF. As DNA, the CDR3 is TGCGCCAGCAGCCATGTGGTTCGCGGGGCGCGGTACGAGCAGTACTTC.

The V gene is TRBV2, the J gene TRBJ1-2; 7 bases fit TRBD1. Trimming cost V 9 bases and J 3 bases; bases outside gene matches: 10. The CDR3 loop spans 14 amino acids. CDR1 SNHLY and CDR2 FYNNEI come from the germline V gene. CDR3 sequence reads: CARTLGQADYGYTF. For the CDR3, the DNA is TGTGCCAGAACTCTTGGACAGGCGGACTATGGCTACACCTTC.